Below are 3 T cell receptor beta chains sequenced from a single sample in a study of T cell clonotyping in hematopoietic cell transplantation. The data were produced by immunoSEQ multiplex PCR, yet TCRdb's version contains in-frame clones alone and is incomplete. The sample holds approximately 8,400 clones, roughly 89% seen once. The source was peripheral blood mononuclear cells, collected at the time of graft-versus-host disease after allogeneic stem cell transplant. The source of these receptors is a male patient aged 60 to 75 who had an allogeneic stem cell transplant from a related donor, so the T cells may come from the graft donor. Some clones in this sample may be carry-over from other donors' samples.

The chain recombines TRBV11-3 with TRBJ1-5; no firm D call. CDR1 is SGHNT, CDR2 YENEEA, per germline. This CDR3 has 13 amino acids. Trimming removed 5 bases at V and 0 bases at J, with 5 bases between. CDR3 sequence (DNA): TGTGCCAGCAGCACGTATAGCAATCAGCCCCAGCATTTT. Translated: CASSTYSNQPQHF.

The V gene is TRBV6-5, the J gene TRBJ1-4; TRBD1 aligns across 7 bases. Germline assignment: CDR1 MNHEY and CDR2 SVGAGI. V was clipped by 6 bases and J by 3 bases; unmatched bases: 7. There are 15 residues in the CDR3. The CDR3 sequence: CASRGGRRANEKLFF. Here the CDR3 DNA reads TGTGCCAGCAGAGGGGGCCGAAGGGCTAATGAAAAACTGTTTTTT.

The chain carries TRBV6-1 and TRBJ2-5; 8 nucleotides line up with TRBD2. Per germline, CDR1 MNHNS and CDR2 SASEGT. With V trimmed by 2 bases and J by 4 bases, 9 bases remained unmatched. This CDR3 has 16 amino acids. CDR3 loop: CASSELAGPRVETQYF. The CDR3 region has the DNA TGTGCCAGCAGTGAACTAGCGGGCCCCCGGGTAGAGACCCAGTACTTC.